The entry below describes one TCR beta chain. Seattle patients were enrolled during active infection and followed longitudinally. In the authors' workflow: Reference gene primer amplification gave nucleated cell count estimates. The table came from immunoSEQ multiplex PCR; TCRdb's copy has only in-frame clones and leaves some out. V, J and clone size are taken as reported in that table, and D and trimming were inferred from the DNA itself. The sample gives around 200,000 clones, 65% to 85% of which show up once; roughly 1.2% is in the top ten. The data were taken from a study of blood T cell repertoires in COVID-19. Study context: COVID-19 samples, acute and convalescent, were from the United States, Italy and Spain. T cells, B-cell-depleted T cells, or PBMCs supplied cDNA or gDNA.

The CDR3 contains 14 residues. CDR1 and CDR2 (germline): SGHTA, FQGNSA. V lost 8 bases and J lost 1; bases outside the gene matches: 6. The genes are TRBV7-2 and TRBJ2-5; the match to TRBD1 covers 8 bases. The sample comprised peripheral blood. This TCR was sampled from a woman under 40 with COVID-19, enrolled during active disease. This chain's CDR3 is CASSTDRVQETQYF. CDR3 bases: TGTGCCAGCTCAACGGACAGGGTCCAAGAGACCCAGTACTTC.